The 16 T cell receptor beta chains in this list originate from one sample, sequenced in a study of T cell clones after liver transplantation (dated by TCRdb to the late 2010s). The receptor library was made with the immunoSEQ multiplex PCR assay. The immuneACCESS repertoire file appears here via TCRdb, limited to in-frame rearrangements. These files lack a portion of the clones; in checked studies, under half of the deficit traces to unresolved V genes, and the cause of the others is not known. The sample contains some 60,000 clones, 70% to 80% of them found a single time. The top ten hold roughly 2.8% of the sample. Sequences were derived from CD4+ T cells from blood, sampled at the approximately 15-month timepoint. These TCRs come from a human patient who received a liver transplant. After a transplant, the donor of the graft may account for some T cells.

The sample holds a few counts of this clone. Here the CDR3 reads CASSFPLAGATGANVLTF. The CDR3, as DNA: TGTGCCAGCAGCTTCCCACTAGCGGGAGCTACTGGGGCCAACGTCCTGACTTTC. The chain has TRBV11-3 and TRBJ2-6; 11 bases line up with TRBD2. The CDR3 has 18 residues. J was trimmed by 2 bases and V by 3 bases; bases with no gene match: 6. Germline V CDR1 and CDR2: SGHNT, YENEEA.

The chain carries TRBV6-1 and TRBJ1-1; D is ambiguous. Trimming removed 0 bases at V and 9 bases at J, with 11 bases between. The CDR3 runs 13 residues. Looked up from germline, CDR1 is MNHNS and CDR2 is SASEGT. Here the CDR3 reads CASSEAGVMKAFF. CDR3 nucleotide sequence: TGTGCCAGCAGTGAAGCAGGCGTTATGAAAGCTTTCTTT.

The rearrangement links TRBV6-5 to TRBJ2-7; D is perhaps TRBD2 (7 bases). Trimming pared 4 bases from V and 1 base from J, leaving 14 bases between. Germline V gene lookup returns CDR1 MNHEY and CDR2 SVGAGI. The CDR3 runs to 15 residues. In DNA, the CDR3 is TGTGCCAGCAGTTTTAGGGGGGGACAATCCTACGAGCAGTACTTC. Protein sequence: CASSFRGGQSYEQYF.

The CDR3 is CASSLEGQYGYTF. The CDR3 DNA reads as TGTGCCAGCAGCTTAGAAGGACAGTATGGCTACACCTTC. This chain connects TRBV7-9 to TRBJ1-2; D perhaps matches TRBD1 (6 bases). The V end lost 1 base, the J end lost 5 bases, and 8 bases lay between the germline ends. The CDR3 has 13 amino acids. The germline V gene encodes CDR1 SEHNR and CDR2 FQNEAQ (reference sequence).

The chain recombines TRBV19 with TRBJ1-1; D gene ambiguous. The CDR3 extends over 15 amino acids. V lost 4 bases, J lost 2 bases, and 14 bases lay in between. Germline loops: CDR1 LNHDA, CDR2 SQIVND (reference sequence). The CDR3 sequence is CASSNLVADNTEAFF. The CDR3 region has the DNA TGTGCCAGTAGTAACCTCGTGGCGGACAACACTGAAGCTTTCTTT.

This chain joins TRBV19 and TRBJ2-6, with a possible D match to TRBD2 (6 bases). The CDR3 length is 18 residues. The V gene's germline CDR1 is LNHDA and CDR2 SQIVND (reference sequence). Trimming stripped 4 bases from V and 0 bases from J, with 16 bases between. The CDR3 spells CASSKRRDVISGANVLTF. The CDR3 DNA reads as TGTGCCAGTAGTAAGAGGAGGGACGTAATCTCTGGGGCCAACGTCCTGACTTTC.

This sequence joins TRBV15 and TRBJ2-1, with D possibly TRBD2 on 6 matching bases. Germline V gene lookup returns CDR1 LNHNV and CDR2 YYDKDF (reference sequence). The CDR3 loop spans 18 amino acids. V lost 1 base and J lost 4, with 20 bases in between. The CDR3 region has the DNA TGTGCCACCAGCAGAGTATCGGCTAGCGCCCTACAATACAATGAGCAGTTCTTC. It specifies CATSRVSASALQYNEQFF.

The chain combines TRBV18 with TRBJ1-2; perhaps TRBD1 as D (5 bases). The length of the CDR3 is 15 residues. CDR1 and CDR2 from the germline V gene are KGHSH and LQKENI. V shed 3 bases and J shed 5 bases, with 16 bases lying between them. The chain's CDR3 is CASSPRGAGSYGYTF. CDR3 DNA sequence: TGTGCCAGCTCACCCCGCGGGGCCGGCTCATATGGCTACACCTTC.

This clone was picked up one time. The V gene is TRBV7-9, the J gene TRBJ1-2, with 8 bases matching TRBD1. J gave up 6 bases and V 1 base, and 7 bases lay outside the gene matches. The CDR3 runs to 15 residues. Germline lookup yields CDR1 SEHNR and CDR2 FQNEAQ (reference sequence). CDR3 loop: CASSLGQGSSDGYTF. CDR3 sequence (DNA): TGTGCCAGCAGCTTAGGACAGGGGAGTTCGGATGGCTACACCTTC.

This clone was counted only a few times. The chain links TRBV29-1 to TRBJ2-3; no reliable D call. The length of the CDR3 is 10 residues. CDR1 is SQVTM, CDR2 ANQGSEA, per germline. Trimming cost V 5 bases and J 5 bases, with 5 bases left between them. DNA for the CDR3: TGCAGCGTTTGGTTAGATACGCAGTATTTT. This codes for CSVWLDTQYF.

The CDR3 sequence is CASKPGQGEGAPSGANVLTF. CDR3 bases: TGTGCCAGCAAACCTGGACAGGGCGAAGGCGCCCCATCTGGGGCCAACGTCCTGACTTTC. V and J are TRBV27 and TRBJ2-6; TRBD1 matches at 8 bases. The germline V gene has CDR1 MNHEY and CDR2 SMNVEV (reference sequence). The CDR3 consists of 20 residues. J was trimmed by 1 base and V by 7 bases; bases with no gene match: 18.

This clone was seen only a few times. The V call is TRBV30, the J call TRBJ1-5, with D perhaps TRBD1 (6 bases). Germline CDR1 reads GTSNPN; CDR2 reads SVGIG (reference sequence). This CDR3 is built from 15 residues. V was shortened by 1 base and J by 0 bases, with 10 bases between the two germline ends. The DNA of the CDR3 is TGTGCCTGGAGTGAAACAGGGTATAGCAATCAGCCCCAGCATTTT. As protein: CAWSETGYSNQPQHF.

V and J are TRBV19 and TRBJ1-3; the D gene is possibly TRBD1 (5 bases). V was clipped by 3 bases and J by 2 bases, with 8 bases between them. The CDR3 extends over 14 amino acids. Germline CDR1 LNHDA, CDR2 SQIVND (reference sequence). The CDR3 reads CASSIMGAGNTIYF. CDR3 coding DNA: TGTGCCAGTAGTATTATGGGGGCTGGAAACACCATATATTTT.

The chain links TRBV5-1 to TRBJ2-3, with D perhaps matching TRBD1 (6 bases). Trimming shortened V by 3 bases and J by 4 bases, and 6 bases separated the two germline ends. CDR3 length equals 12 residues. CDR1 and CDR2 (germline): SGHRS, YFSETQ. CDR3 in amino acids: CASSYRADTQYF. The CDR3 nucleotides read TGCGCCAGCAGCTACAGGGCAGATACGCAGTATTTT.

The rearrangement links TRBV19 to TRBJ2-3, with D possibly TRBD2 on 6 matching bases. Germline-derived CDR1 and CDR2 are LNHDA and SQIVND (reference sequence). The V gene lost 6 bases and the J gene lost 6 bases, with 10 bases spanning the gap. The CDR3 contains 12 residues. In nucleotides, the CDR3 is TGTGCCAGTAGCCCGGCGGGGGATACGCAGTATTTT. Translated: CASSPAGDTQYF.

The rearrangement uses TRBV6-5 and TRBJ1-6; TRBD1 might be the D (6 bases). The germline V gene encodes CDR1 MNHEY and CDR2 SVGAGI. CDR3 length equals 14 residues. V shed 7 bases and J shed 10 bases, with 17 bases lying between them. The CDR3 loop reads CASIPSGAYSPLHF. The CDR3 bases are TGTGCCAGCATCCCCTCAGGGGCATACTCACCCCTCCACTTT.